The sequence of this TCR beta chain was determined in a study of T cell changes during pregnancy in multiple sclerosis. This CDR3 is 14 amino acids long. Trimming cost V 6 bases and J 8 bases, with 19 bases left between them. Germline V lookup: CDR1 MNHEY, CDR2 SVGAGI. Method: immunoSEQ multiplex PCR; TCRdb's copy keeps in-frame clones and lacks some. This table has about 18,000 clones, approximately 81% appearing once. This TCR came from a female donor with multiple sclerosis, enrolled in a pregnancy study. J is TRBJ1-2 and V is TRBV6-5; D is undetermined. The sequenced sample was CD8+ T cells from peripheral blood mononuclear cells, obtained after pregnancy. As DNA, the CDR3 is TGTGCCAGCAGGCACACCACCGAAACGAGGGGCTACACCTTC. Its translation is CASRHTTETRGYTF.